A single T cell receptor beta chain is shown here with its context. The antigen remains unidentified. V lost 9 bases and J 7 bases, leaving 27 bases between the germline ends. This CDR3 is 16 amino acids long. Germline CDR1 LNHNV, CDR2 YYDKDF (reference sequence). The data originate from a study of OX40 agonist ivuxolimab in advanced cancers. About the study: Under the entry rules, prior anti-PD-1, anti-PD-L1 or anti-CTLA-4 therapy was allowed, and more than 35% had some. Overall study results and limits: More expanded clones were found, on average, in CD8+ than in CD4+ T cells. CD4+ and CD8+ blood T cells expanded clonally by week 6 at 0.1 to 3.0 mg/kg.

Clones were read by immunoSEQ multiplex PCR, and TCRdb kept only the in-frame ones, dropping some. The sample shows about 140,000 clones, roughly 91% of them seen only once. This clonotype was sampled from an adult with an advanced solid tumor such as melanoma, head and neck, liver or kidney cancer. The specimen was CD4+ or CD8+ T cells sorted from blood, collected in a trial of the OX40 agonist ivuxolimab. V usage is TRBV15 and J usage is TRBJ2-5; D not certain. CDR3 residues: CATGDPGPHRLVTQYF. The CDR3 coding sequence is TGTGCCACTGGAGACCCCGGGCCACACCGCCTGGTGACCCAGTACTTC.